The 31 T cell receptor beta chains reported below all come from one sample, sequenced in a study of blood T cells in healthy people across ages. The authors ran a second PCR of 7 to 11 cycles using a sample-barcoded 5' primer and a J-beta primer mix. TCRdb reprocessed the 5' RACE reads with MiXCR, giving one entry per CDR3 protein. The sample yields about 780,000 distinct CDR3 sequences, under 30% seen once. The same data also contributed to another study, on T cells of mothers and their children.

The sequenced sample was blood. The receptors here all came from a boy between 10 and 17 years old in good health.

A word on this clonotype: Lacking the conserved final phenylalanine or tryptophan, this CDR3 likely reflects a read error. V gene TRBV12-3 or TRBV12-4 combines with J gene TRBJ1-5; D perhaps matches TRBD1 (5 bases). Trimming took off 6 bases at V and 1 base at J, with 19 bases between the two ends. This CDR3 contains 17 residues. The chain's CDR3 is CASSASGTLASNQPQHL. CDR3 coding DNA: TGTGCCAGCAGCGCCTCCGGGACGCTCGCGAGCAATCAGCCCCAGCATCTT.

This clonotype was observed a few times. The chain links TRBV10-1 to TRBJ2-5; TRBD2 aligns across 8 bases. The CDR3 extends over 16 amino acids. The V and J ends lost 0 bases and 0 bases, in that order; junction bases with no gene match: 3. Per the germline V gene, CDR1 is WNHNN and CDR2 is SYGVQD (reference sequence). CDR3: CASSESSGGYQETQYF. The CDR3 DNA is TGCGCCAGCAGTGAGTCCAGCGGGGGATACCAAGAGACCCAGTACTTC.

This clonotype showed up just a few times. The chain employs TRBV6-5 and TRBJ2-5; D unresolved. Germline CDR1 is MNHEY and CDR2 is SVGAGI. With 2 bases removed from V and 7 bases from J, the gap between germline ends came to 17 bases. The CDR3 consists of 15 residues. CDR3 coding DNA: TGTGCCAGCAGTTACGAGTCAGGCCCGTTGGGGACCCAGTACTTC. It yields the protein CASSYESGPLGTQYF.

The CDR3 sequence: CSARDAGGGETQYF. The CDR3, as DNA: TGCAGTGCTAGAGATGCGGGGGGTGGGGAGACCCAGTACTTC. The chain joins TRBV20-1 to TRBJ2-5; TRBD2 agrees at 8 bases. J gave up 5 bases and V 0 bases, and 5 bases lay outside the gene matches. This CDR3 spans 14 amino acids. Germline-derived CDR1 and CDR2 are DFQATT and SNEGSKA (reference sequence).

The sample holds a few counts of this clonotype. The J gene is TRBJ1-1, the V gene TRBV6-1; 9 bases match TRBD1. The CDR3 is made up of 16 amino acids. J gave up 1 base and V 6 bases, and 9 bases lay outside the gene matches. The germline gives CDR1 MNHNS, CDR2 SASEGT. This chain's CDR3 is CASSPVQGAWNTEAFF. For the CDR3, the DNA is TGTGCCAGCAGCCCTGTACAGGGGGCATGGAACACTGAAGCTTTCTTT.

This sequence joins TRBV6-5 and TRBJ2-6; D remains unclear. The germline V gene encodes CDR1 MNHEY and CDR2 SVGAGI. Trimming removed 0 bases at V and 3 bases at J, with 6 bases between. This CDR3 has 15 residues. CDR3 in DNA: TGTGCCAGCAGTTACTCCGTAAGTGGGGCCAACGTCCTGACTTTC. Its protein is CASSYSVSGANVLTF.

This clonotype was seen only a few times. The chain has TRBV11-1 and TRBJ2-5; 9 bases line up with TRBD2. Losses at the gene ends were 3 bases for V and 3 bases for J; bases not matched to a gene: 5. This CDR3 comprises 15 residues. CDR1 is SGHAT, CDR2 FQDESV, per germline (reference sequence). CDR3 DNA sequence: TGTGCCAGCAGCTTCTACCTAGCGGGAAAAGAGACCCAGTACTTC. Translated: CASSFYLAGKETQYF.

This clonotype turned up a few times. CDR3 sequence: CSARPGLAVYEQYF. Written as DNA, the CDR3 is TGCAGTGCTAGACCGGGACTAGCTGTCTACGAGCAGTACTTC. V gene TRBV20-1 combines with J gene TRBJ2-7; 9 positions match TRBD2. V shed 2 bases, J shed 3 bases, and the junction held 5 bases outside the gene matches. The CDR3 loop spans 14 amino acids. From germline, CDR1 is DFQATT and CDR2 SNEGSKA (reference sequence).

J is TRBJ2-5 and V is TRBV29-1, with TRBD2 as a possible D gene (6 bases). The J call may be faulty, since TRBJ2-7 better matches the DNA end. The CDR3 sequence is 12 residues long. The germline gives CDR1 SQVTM, CDR2 ANQGSEA. CDR3 in DNA: TGCAGCGCCCAGGGAGGTGGAGACGAGCAGTACTTC. It is translated as CSAQGGGDEQYF.

The table lists this clonotype with a count of one. The chain links TRBV20-1 to TRBJ1-3; a possible D gene is TRBD1 (6 bases). Between the trimmed V and J ends, which lost 0 bases and 0 bases, there was a span of 15 bases. CDR1 and CDR2 (germline): DFQATT, SNEGSKA (reference sequence). This CDR3 is built from 17 residues. Here the CDR3 DNA reads TGCAGTGCTAGAGATGGGTGGAGGGGGAACTCTGGAAACACCATATATTTT. Protein product: CSARDGWRGNSGNTIYF.

This clonotype appeared a few times. The chain uses TRBV7-6 and TRBJ2-5; TRBD1 agrees at 7 bases. This CDR3 comprises 16 residues. CDR1 is SGHVS and CDR2 is FNYEAQ in the germline V gene. Unmatched junction bases numbered 4, after V lost 0 bases and J lost 0 bases. CDR3 DNA: TGTGCCAGCAGCTTAGCCCGAACAGGGGACCAAGAGACCCAGTACTTC. Amino acid sequence: CASSLARTGDQETQYF.

The rearrangement links TRBV7-9 to TRBJ1-5; D is ambiguous. CDR1 and CDR2 from the germline V gene are SEHNR and FQNEAQ (reference sequence). CDR3 size: 13 residues. The V and J ends lost 5 bases and 7 bases respectively, with 12 bases between them. In DNA form, the CDR3 reads TGTGCCAGCAGCCCCCAACACGGGCAGCCCCAGCATTTT. Translation: CASSPQHGQPQHF.

V and J are TRBV19 and TRBJ2-2; TRBD1 or TRBD2 may be the D gene (5 bases each). V lost 5 bases and J lost 4, with 14 bases in between. This CDR3 is built from 15 residues. The germline V gene has CDR1 LNHDA and CDR2 SQIVND (reference sequence). CDR3 sequence reads: CASSLAGRATGELFF. CDR3 nucleotides: TGTGCCAGTAGTTTGGCAGGGCGGGCCACCGGGGAGCTGTTTTTT.

V gene TRBV28 combines with J gene TRBJ1-4, with no clear D. The ends were cut back, 2 bases at V and 0 bases at J, with 13 bases in the middle. Looked up from germline, CDR1 is MDHEN and CDR2 is SYDVKM. CDR3 length equals 17 residues. CDR3 in DNA: TGTGCCAGCAGTTTACGAGGTTACAGATCAACTAATGAAAAACTGTTTTTT. Its protein is CASSLRGYRSTNEKLFF.

A few counts support this clonotype. The rearrangement uses TRBV6-1 and TRBJ1-1, with TRBD1 identical over 8 bases. Germline values: CDR1 MNHNS, CDR2 SASEGT. V lost 4 bases and J lost 1; bases outside the gene matches: 2. The CDR3 contains 14 residues. This CDR3 is CASSAGQENTEAFF. In DNA, the CDR3 is TGTGCCAGCAGTGCGGGACAGGAGAACACTGAAGCTTTCTTT.

As concerns this clonotype: A junction end diverges from the germline sequence, so it may reflect a read error. This chain links TRBV11-2 with TRBJ1-4, with 7 bases lining up with TRBD1. Germline V CDR1 and CDR2: SGHAT, FQNNGV. The CDR3 has 16 residues. The CDR3 nucleotides read TGTGCCAGCAGCGAGACGATCGGGACAGCTAATGAAAACCTGTTTTTT. This codes for CASSETIGTANENLFF.

This clonotype was recorded a few times. This sequence joins TRBV19 and TRBJ1-1, with D possibly TRBD1 on 5 matching bases. Trimming shortened V by 9 bases and J by 7 bases, and 9 bases separated the two germline ends. There are 10 residues in the CDR3. The germline gives CDR1 LNHDA, CDR2 SQIVND (reference sequence). This CDR3 reads CASRQNEAFF. The CDR3 nucleotides read TGTGCCAGCCGACAGAATGAAGCTTTCTTT.

The rearrangement joins TRBV9 to TRBJ1-3; D unresolved. CDR1 is SGDLS and CDR2 is YYNGEE in the germline V gene. The V gene lost 0 bases and the J gene lost 3 bases, with 13 bases spanning the gap. The CDR3 sequence is 16 residues long. The CDR3 protein is CASSVVPGSSGNTIYF. For the CDR3, the DNA is TGTGCCAGCAGCGTAGTGCCGGGTTCAAGTGGAAACACCATATATTTT.

The chain is built from TRBV3-1 and TRBJ2-5; TRBD2 matches at 9 bases. Germline CDR1 reads LGHDT; CDR2 reads YNNKEL (reference sequence). V dropped 5 bases and J dropped 3; count of bases not matched to a gene: 13. The CDR3 is made up of 17 amino acids. The CDR3 sequence is CASSEVLEASGEETQYF. DNA for the CDR3: TGTGCCAGCAGCGAAGTTCTCGAGGCTAGCGGGGAAGAGACCCAGTACTTC.

This chain uses TRBV6-5 with TRBJ2-5, with D maybe TRBD2 (5 bases). CDR3 size: 13 residues. V gave up 2 bases and J gave up 5 bases, with 9 bases separating them. Germline V gene data show CDR1 as MNHEY and CDR2 as SVGAGI. The CDR3 loop is CASSYLTGETQYF. The DNA of the CDR3 is TGTGCCAGCAGTTACCTCACGGGGGAGACCCAGTACTTC.

This chain links TRBV20-1 with TRBJ1-2, with D perhaps TRBD1 (5 bases). This CDR3 comprises 15 residues. The V gene lost 3 bases and the J gene lost 2 bases, with 16 bases spanning the gap. Germline V gives CDR1 DFQATT, CDR2 SNEGSKA (reference sequence). The CDR3 sequence is CSASPGGFVNYGYTF. CDR3 nucleotides: TGCAGTGCTAGCCCCGGGGGGTTTGTAAACTATGGCTACACCTTC.

This clonotype came up a few times. The V call is TRBV6-1, the J call TRBJ2-5; tentatively, D is TRBD1 or TRBD2 (5 bases each). The CDR3 has 14 amino acids. CDR1 and CDR2 from the germline V gene are MNHNS and SASEGT. Deletions cut 10 bases from V and 4 bases from J, with 19 bases between. CDR3 region: CATPEGTRGETQYF. The CDR3 DNA follows: TGTGCCACGCCCGAGGGGACCCGGGGAGAGACCCAGTACTTC.

This clonotype has just a few counts. The genes are TRBV6-2 or TRBV6-3 and TRBJ2-7; 8 nucleotides agree with TRBD1. Germline loops: CDR1 MNHEY, CDR2 SVGEGT. The CDR3 covers 16 residues. J was trimmed by 1 base and V by 7 bases; bases with no gene match: 12. In nucleotides, the CDR3 is TGTGCCAGCAATGATCCAGGGGGCGCGGGTTCCTACGAGCAGTACTTC. Amino acids: CASNDPGGAGSYEQYF.

This clonotype was seen a few times. The chain combines TRBV5-1 with TRBJ2-5; a possible D gene is TRBD1 (6 bases). Germline-derived CDR1 and CDR2 are SGHRS and YFSETQ. The CDR3 runs 15 residues. The V end was cut by 4 bases, the J end by 7 bases, with 20 bases between. The CDR3 region is CASSRARQGIGTQYF. The CDR3 DNA reads TGCGCCAGCAGCCGGGCTAGGCAGGGGATAGGGACCCAGTACTTC. Based on the CDR3 plus reference TRBV5-1 and TRBJ2-5, the full variable domain is KAGVTQTPRYLIKTRGQQVTLSCSPISGHRSVSWYQQTPGQGLQFLFEYFSETQRNKGNFPGRFSGRQFSNSRSEMNVSTLELGDSALYLCASSRARQGIGTQYFGPGTRLLVL.

V and J are TRBV27 and TRBJ2-5, with 12 nucleotides matching TRBD2. The J call is uncertain, as TRBJ2-1 better fits the DNA end. Germline V gene data show CDR1 as MNHEY and CDR2 as SMNVEV (reference sequence). This CDR3 comprises 17 residues. In DNA form, the CDR3 reads TGTGCCAGCAGTTGGTTCACTAGCGGGGGGCACTACAATGAGCAGTTCTTC. Protein product: CASSWFTSGGHYNEQFF.

This clonotype was counted a few times. The rearrangement links TRBV10-3 to TRBJ1-1; 9 bases align to TRBD1. The ends lost 10 bases at V and 5 bases at J; junction bases unmatched: 5. Germline loops: CDR1 ENHRY, CDR2 SYGVKD. This CDR3 has 12 residues. The CDR3 nucleotides are TGTGCCACAATGACAGGGGGAACTGAAGCTTTCTTT. Translation: CATMTGGTEAFF.

The CDR3, as DNA: TGTGCCAGCAGCCCACTGGGACAGGGGAGCCAGGGCTACACCTTC. Its protein is CASSPLGQGSQGYTF. V is TRBV6-5 and J is TRBJ1-2; the match to TRBD1 covers 10 bases. The CDR3 extends over 15 amino acids. CDR1 and CDR2 (germline): MNHEY, SVGAGI. J lost 8 bases, V lost 6 bases, and 12 bases had no gene match.

This chain connects TRBV7-2 to TRBJ1-1; D is uncertain. Germline CDR1 and CDR2: SGHTA and FQGNSA. The CDR3 loop spans 13 amino acids. Trimming removed 6 bases at V and 6 bases at J, with 14 bases between. CDR3 in amino acids: CASSPGWFPEAFF. The DNA of the CDR3 is TGTGCCAGCAGTCCTGGGTGGTTCCCTGAAGCTTTCTTT.

In this sample, this clonotype turned up a few times. The CDR3 region has the DNA TGTGCCAGCAGCTTAGCGGCGGGGACTCGGCCCTCACCCCTCCACTTT. Its translation is CASSLAAGTRPSPLHF. The genes are TRBV7-9 and TRBJ1-6, with D possibly TRBD1 on 5 matching bases. The CDR3 length is 16 residues. CDR1 is SEHNR, CDR2 FQNEAQ, per germline (reference sequence). V shed 0 bases and J shed 10 bases, with 16 bases lying between them.

In its sample, this clonotype was seen a few times. The CDR3 is CAISSGQGNEKLFF. Here the CDR3 DNA reads TGTGCCATCAGTTCGGGACAGGGAAATGAAAAACTGTTTTTT. The V call is TRBV10-3, the J call TRBJ1-4; 9 nucleotides match TRBD1. Trimming at V came to 5 bases and at J to 5 bases, leaving 3 bases not matched to a gene. Germline lookup yields CDR1 ENHRY and CDR2 SYGVKD. There are 14 residues in the CDR3.

This clonotype appeared a few times. This chain joins TRBV7-2 and TRBJ2-5; D is uncertain. Trimming left V 3 bases short and J 1 base short, with 6 bases between. Germline V gene lookup returns CDR1 SGHTA and CDR2 FQGNSA. This CDR3 comprises 13 residues. CDR3 protein: CASSFWLQETQYF. The CDR3 bases are TGTGCCAGCAGCTTTTGGCTCCAAGAGACCCAGTACTTC.